The T cell receptor (beta chain) described here comes from a study of blood T cell repertoires in COVID-19. On the study more broadly: Whether acute or convalescent, the COVID-19 samples came from the United States, Italy and Spain. T cells, B-cell-depleted T cells, or PBMCs provided the cDNA or gDNA that served as material.

The CDR3 is 14 amino acids. Germline V gene data show CDR1 as SQVTM and CDR2 as ANQGSEA. After removal of 6 bases from V and 3 bases from J, the junction contained 9 bases not matched to a gene. How the authors handled the data: Reference gene primer amplification in the assay estimated nucleated cell counts. The repertoire was sequenced with immunoSEQ multiplex PCR; TCRdb's copy has only in-frame clones and lacks some. D and trimming were read from the DNA, whereas the V and J calls and clone size are those reported in that table. The data hold roughly 140,000 clones, with about four fifths observed a single time.

The V and J genes are TRBV29-1 and TRBJ2-5, with TRBD1 identical over 8 bases. This TCR was sampled from a man aged 70 or older who had recovered from COVID-19. The sample taken for sequencing was peripheral blood. For the CDR3, the DNA is TGCAGCGTGGAACCCGGGACAGGAGAAGAGACCCAGTACTTC. Encoded protein: CSVEPGTGEETQYF.